This T cell receptor beta chain was recorded in a study of blood T cell repertoires in COVID-19. Clones were read by immunoSEQ multiplex PCR, and TCRdb kept only the in-frame ones, dropping some. The sample lists around 380,000 clones, around 87% occurring once. This clone was observed a single time. V lost 4 bases and J 7 bases, leaving 8 bases between the germline ends. The CDR3 length is 12 residues. Germline lookup yields CDR1 SGHTA and CDR2 FQGNSA. The sample taken for sequencing was PBMCs or T cells enriched from blood (not recorded which). This chain joins TRBV7-2 and TRBJ2-1; D is perhaps TRBD2 (5 bases). The receptor was isolated from a young man who had recovered from COVID-19. CDR3 loop: CASSSRVNEQFF. The CDR3 DNA follows: TGTGCCAGCAGCTCGAGGGTTAATGAGCAGTTCTTC. The entire variable domain, with the rest obtained from reference TRBV7-2 and TRBJ2-1, is as follows: GAGVSQSPSNKVTEKGKDVELRCDPISGHTALYWYRQSLGQGLEFLIYFQGNSAPDKSGLPSDRFSAERTGGSVSTLTIQRTQQEDSAVYLCASSSRVNEQFFGPGTRLTVL.